This TCR beta chain emerged from a study of blood T cell repertoires in COVID-19. Study in general: Acute and convalescent COVID-19 specimens originated in the United States, Italy and Spain.

V lost 2 bases to trimming and J lost 0 bases, with 13 bases between them. Germline V lookup: CDR1 LGHDT, CDR2 YNNKEL (reference sequence). CDR3 size: 17 residues. Profiled with immunoSEQ multiplex PCR; TCRdb holds only in-frame clones, not every one. The sample has about half a million clones; 80% to 90% are singletons. Allocation to cohorts depended on clinical history reported by the participants. Material: PBMCs or T cells enriched from blood (not recorded which). This receptor was identified in a woman aged 55-75 years who had recovered from COVID-19. The rearrangement uses TRBV3-1 (or the pseudogene TRBV3-2) and TRBJ2-2; possible D gene TRBD1, 5 bases. The CDR3 spells CASSQYFTGPNTGELFF. For the CDR3, the DNA is TGTGCCAGCAGCCAATATTTTACAGGCCCGAACACCGGGGAGCTGTTTTTT.